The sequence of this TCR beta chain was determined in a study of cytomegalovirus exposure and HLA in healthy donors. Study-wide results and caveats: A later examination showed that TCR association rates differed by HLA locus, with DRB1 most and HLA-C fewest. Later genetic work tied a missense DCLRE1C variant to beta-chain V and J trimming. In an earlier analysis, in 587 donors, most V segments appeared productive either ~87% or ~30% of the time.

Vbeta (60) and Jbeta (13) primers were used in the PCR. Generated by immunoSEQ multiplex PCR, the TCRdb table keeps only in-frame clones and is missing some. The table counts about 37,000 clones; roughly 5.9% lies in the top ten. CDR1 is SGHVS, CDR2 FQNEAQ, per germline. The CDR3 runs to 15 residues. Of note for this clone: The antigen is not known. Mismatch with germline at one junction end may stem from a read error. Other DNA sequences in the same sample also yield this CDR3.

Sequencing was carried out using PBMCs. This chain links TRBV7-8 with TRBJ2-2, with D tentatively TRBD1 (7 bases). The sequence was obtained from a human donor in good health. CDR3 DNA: TGCGCCAGCAGCCCGGGACAGCGGGACACCGGGGAGCTGTTTTTT. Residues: CASSPGQRDTGELFF. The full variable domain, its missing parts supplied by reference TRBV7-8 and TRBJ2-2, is GAGVSQSPRYKVAKRGQDVALRCDPISGHVSLFWYQQALGQGPEFLTYFQNEAQLDKSGLPSDRFFAERPEGSVSTLKIQRTQQEDSAVYLCASSPGQRDTGELFFGEGSRLTVL.